One sample yielded the 26 T cell receptor beta chains listed below, sequenced in a study of T cells expressing NK-cell markers. From the 5' RACE reads, TCRdb lists one entry per CDR3 protein and no DNA. Found here are fewer than 200,000 distinct CDR3 sequences; the top ten clones hold around 18%. Sequencing used blood T cells: a sorted CD56 or NKG2C T cell subset, CD4+ or CD8+ T cells, or bulk PBMC T cells (not recorded which). Every receptor here comes from a woman between 18 and 69 years old in good health.

The V gene is TRBV7-3, the J gene TRBJ2-3; TCRdb selects TRBD2, and the lack of DNA leaves this call unchecked. This CDR3 is 18 amino acids long. Per germline, CDR1 SGHTA and CDR2 FQGTGA. CDR3 loop: CASNLRLGRESVTDTQYF.

Here the CDR3 reads CSADGAIPSSYEQYF. The rearrangement links TRBV20-1 to TRBJ2-7. CDR1 and CDR2 from the germline V gene are DFQATT and SNEGSKA (reference sequence). This CDR3 comprises 15 residues.

This sequence joins TRBV5-1 and TRBJ1-1; TCRdb's D call, TRBD1, is unchecked because there is no DNA. CDR1 SGHRS and CDR2 YFSETQ come from the germline V gene. The CDR3 length is 13 residues. The CDR3 sequence: CASSEGQQSEAFF.

The chain carries TRBV7-6 and TRBJ1-6. Germline CDR1 is SGHVS and CDR2 is FNYEAQ. CDR3 size: 15 residues. CDR3 in amino acids: CASSLVRASNSPLHF. The entire variable domain, with the rest obtained from reference TRBV7-6 and TRBJ1-6, is as follows: GAGVSQSPRYKVTKRGQDVALRCDPISGHVSLYWYRQALGQGPEFLTYFNYEAQQDKSGLPNDRFSAERPEGSISTLTIQRTEQRDSAMYRCASSLVRASNSPLHFGNGTRLTVT.

This rearrangement joins TRBV20-1 to TRBJ2-4. The CDR3 runs to 11 residues. Germline loops: CDR1 DFQATT, CDR2 SNEGSKA (reference sequence). The CDR3 here is CSANPKNIQYF.

The CDR3 loop reads CASSSDRQINQPQHF. This sequence joins TRBV2 and TRBJ1-5; the D call of TRBD1 rests on TCRdb alone, since no DNA is present to check it. The CDR3 length is 15 residues. In germline, CDR1 is SNHLY, CDR2 FYNNEI.

This chain joins TRBV5-1 and TRBJ2-2. The germline V gene has CDR1 SGHRS and CDR2 YFSETQ. The CDR3 has 14 residues. The CDR3 is CASSLAAATGELFF.

This chain links TRBV18 with TRBJ1-2; as DNA is missing, the TRBD1 call by TCRdb cannot be tested. CDR1 is KGHSH and CDR2 is LQKENI in the germline V gene. The CDR3 is 15 residues long. The CDR3 region is CASSPSGDVTYGYTF.

The chain combines TRBV5-1 with TRBJ2-1; the TRBD2 assignment by TCRdb is unverifiable without DNA. The CDR3 is 14 residues long. Germline CDR1 and CDR2: SGHRS and YFSETQ. CDR3: CASAASGSTDEQFF. The whole variable domain, remainder taken from reference TRBV5-1 and TRBJ2-1, is KAGVTQTPRYLIKTRGQQVTLSCSPISGHRSVSWYQQTPGQGLQFLFEYFSETQRNKGNFPGRFSGRQFSNSRSEMNVSTLELGDSALYLCASAASGSTDEQFFGPGTRLTVL.

V and J are TRBV20-1 and TRBJ2-1. The germline gives CDR1 DFQATT, CDR2 SNEGSKA (reference sequence). This CDR3 contains 17 residues. The CDR3 is CSARDYRLHGSYNEQFF.

V is TRBV12-3 or TRBV12-4 and J is TRBJ1-1. The CDR3 contains 14 residues. The CDR3 loop is CASSQATWGSEAFF.

The chain employs TRBV2 and TRBJ1-2. Germline loops: CDR1 SNHLY, CDR2 FYNNEI. The CDR3 sequence is 13 residues long. The CDR3 region is CASSDGGGGGYTF.

This chain links TRBV18 with TRBJ1-3. The CDR3 is 17 residues long. CDR1 KGHSH and CDR2 LQKENI come from the germline V gene. This chain's CDR3 is CASSTGFIQLSGNTIYF. Full variable domain (outside the CDR3, taken from reference TRBV18 and TRBJ1-3): NAGVMQNPRHLVRRRGQEARLRCSPMKGHSHVYWYRQLPEEGLKFMVYLQKENIIDESGMPKERFSAEFPKEGPSILRIQQVVRGDSAAYFCASSTGFIQLSGNTIYFGEGSWLTVV.

This chain uses TRBV24-1 with TRBJ2-1; TCRdb calls TRBD2, which cannot be checked without DNA. Germline V CDR1 and CDR2: KGHDR, SFDVKD. This CDR3 contains 18 residues. The CDR3 spells CATSDFLTPSGGSNEQFF.

The CDR3 is CASSVTGGISTDTQYF. The chain joins TRBV9 to TRBJ2-3; the D call of TRBD2 rests on TCRdb alone, since no DNA is present to check it. CDR3 length equals 16 residues. CDR1 is SGDLS, CDR2 YYNGEE, per germline.

The chain combines TRBV5-5 with TRBJ1-4; TCRdb gives TRBD1 as the D gene, but with no DNA this cannot be confirmed. The CDR3 is made up of 15 amino acids. Germline CDR1 SGHKS, CDR2 YYEKEE (reference sequence). The CDR3 loop reads CASSFTGGFNEKLFF. Together with reference TRBV5-5 and TRBJ1-4, the CDR3 gives the full variable domain: DAGVTQSPTHLIKTRGQQVTLRCSPISGHKSVSWYQQVLGQGPQFIFQYYEKEERGRGNFPDRFSARQFPNYSSELNVNALLLGDSALYLCASSFTGGFNEKLFFGSGTQLSVL.

The V call is TRBV5-1, the J call TRBJ1-6; the D call from TCRdb, TRBD1, cannot be confirmed without DNA. The germline gives CDR1 SGHRS, CDR2 YFSETQ. The CDR3 extends over 15 amino acids. CDR3 loop: CASSPRGGSDSPLHF.

The chain has TRBV20-1 and TRBJ2-7; the TRBD2 assignment by TCRdb is unverifiable without DNA. Germline V gene sequence: CDR1 DFQATT, CDR2 SNEGSKA (reference sequence). The CDR3 runs to 13 residues. CDR3 in amino acids: CSAGLAESYEQYF.

CDR3: CASTMEREAFF. The V gene is TRBV2, the J gene TRBJ1-1. The V gene's germline CDR1 is SNHLY and CDR2 FYNNEI. The CDR3 contains 11 residues.

This chain connects TRBV6-1 to TRBJ2-3; the D call from TCRdb, TRBD1, cannot be confirmed without DNA. The CDR3 length is 15 residues. Germline V lookup: CDR1 MNHNS, CDR2 SASEGT. CDR3 in amino acids: CASSVPGQSQDTQYF.

The V gene is TRBV3-1, the J gene TRBJ1-6. Germline CDR1 and CDR2: LGHDT and YNNKEL (reference sequence). The CDR3 length is 16 residues. The CDR3: CASSQGYQQYNSPLHF.

CDR3 in amino acids: CSASFSRRFGYGYTF. The V call is TRBV20-1, the J call TRBJ1-2. Per germline, CDR1 DFQATT and CDR2 SNEGSKA (reference sequence). CDR3 length: 15 amino acids.

The chain carries TRBV10-3 and TRBJ1-3; TCRdb designates TRBD1, a call that cannot be tested without DNA. Looked up from germline, CDR1 is ENHRY and CDR2 is SYGVKD. The CDR3 is 18 residues long. The CDR3 sequence is CATRDRRSPTTSGNTIYF.

The chain carries TRBV18 and TRBJ2-1. CDR1 is KGHSH, CDR2 LQKENI, per germline. This CDR3 has 14 amino acids. The CDR3 spells CASSSETGDNEQFF.

The V and J genes are TRBV7-2 and TRBJ1-2; TCRdb names TRBD1, which stays unverified in the absence of DNA. The CDR3 is 14 residues long. Looked up from germline, CDR1 is SGHTA and CDR2 is FQGNSA. This chain's CDR3 is CASSDRDRGYGYTF.

The chain has TRBV6-6 and TRBJ2-2. The length of the CDR3 is 13 residues. Germline loops: CDR1 MNHNY, CDR2 SVGAGI (reference sequence). CDR3 sequence reads: CASSSGPSGELFF.